Each of the 29 T cell receptor beta chains below was sequenced from the same sample in a study of blood T cells in healthy people across ages. With a J-beta primer mix and a sample-barcoded 5' primer, a second PCR ran about 7 to 12 cycles. MiXCR, run by TCRdb on the 5' RACE reads, gives a single entry per CDR3 protein. Here the sample spans approximately 490,000 distinct CDR3 sequences, around 24% being singletons. The same data also went into a second study, on T cells of mothers and their children.

Sequencing was performed on blood. The source is a boy aged 10-17 years in good health.

This clonotype was counted only a few times. The rearrangement joins TRBV6-2 or TRBV6-3 to TRBJ2-1; no firm D call. The J call could be wrong; TRBJ2-7 is a better fit for the DNA end. The germline CDR1 and CDR2 sequences are MNHEY and SVGEGT. This CDR3 is 17 amino acids long. The CDR3 nucleotides are TGTGCCAGCAGTTACCCTCAGCTGACACGGTGGGGCTACGAGCAGTACTTC. This gives the protein CASSYPQLTRWGYEQYF.

In its sample, this clonotype was seen once. The gene calls are TRBV9 and TRBJ1-5; no definite D call. Trimming left V 7 bases short and J 8 bases short, with 13 bases between. The CDR3 contains 12 residues. Germline V gene lookup returns CDR1 SGDLS and CDR2 YYNGEE. CDR3 in amino acids: CASELCYKPQHF. CDR3 sequence (DNA): TGTGCCAGCGAATTATGTTATAAGCCCCAGCATTTT.

J is TRBJ2-5 and V is TRBV28, with a tentative D call TRBD2 (5 bases). CDR1 MDHEN and CDR2 SYDVKM come from the germline V gene. V gave up 3 bases and J gave up 2 bases, with 7 bases separating them. The CDR3 consists of 13 residues. CDR3 in amino acids: CASSFGSQETQYF. The CDR3 coding sequence is TGTGCCAGCAGTTTTGGGAGTCAAGAGACCCAGTACTTC.

The V gene is TRBV5-5, the J gene TRBJ2-1; TRBD2 matches at 10 bases. From germline, CDR1 is SGHKS and CDR2 YYEKEE (reference sequence). The CDR3 spans 15 residues. Germline trimming cut 0 bases from V and 7 bases from J; bases unmatched to any gene: 4. The CDR3 DNA follows: TGTGCCAGCAGCTTGGTCCTAGCGGGAGCGAATGAGCAGTTCTTC. Its translation is CASSLVLAGANEQFF.

The chain employs TRBV28 and TRBJ1-1; D unclear. The length of the CDR3 is 10 residues. From germline, CDR1 is MDHEN and CDR2 SYDVKM. V gave up 11 bases and J gave up 4 bases, with 8 bases separating them. In DNA, the CDR3 is TGTGCCGTCTCTGGCACTGAAGCTTTCTTT. Translation gives CAVSGTEAFF.

This clonotype has more than one count but fewer than ten. The V call is TRBV28, the J call TRBJ2-5, with 7 bases fitting TRBD2. Trimming cost V 5 bases and J 2 bases; bases outside gene matches: 5. The CDR3 loop spans 14 amino acids. Germline CDR1 reads MDHEN; CDR2 reads SYDVKM. CDR3 nucleotide sequence: TGTGCCAGCAGTCCGCGGACTAGACAAGAGACCCAGTACTTC. It yields the protein CASSPRTRQETQYF. The full variable domain, with the rest looked up from reference TRBV28 and TRBJ2-5, is DVKVTQSSRYLVKRTGEKVFLECVQDMDHENMFWYRQDPGLGLRLIYFSYDVKMKEKGDIPEGYSVSREKKERFSLILESASTNQTSMYLCASSPRTRQETQYFGPGTRLLVL.

The genes are TRBV11-2 and TRBJ1-2; D is perhaps TRBD1 (5 bases). Per the germline V gene, CDR1 is SGHAT and CDR2 is FQNNGV. This CDR3 is built from 15 residues. The ends were cut back, 6 bases at V and 5 bases at J, with 19 bases in the middle. Written as DNA, the CDR3 is TGTGCCAGCAGTGGCAGGGCATCCCTGCGGTATGGCTACACCTTC. This gives the protein CASSGRASLRYGYTF.

The gene calls are TRBV28 and TRBJ2-1; 13 bases align to TRBD2. The junction had 4 bases not matched to a gene; V was cut back by 3 bases and J by 2 bases. The germline V gene has CDR1 MDHEN and CDR2 SYDVKM. CDR3 length: 17 residues. CDR3 sequence: CASSFRLAGGPYNEQFF. The CDR3 DNA follows: TGTGCCAGCAGTTTCCGACTAGCGGGGGGACCCTACAATGAGCAGTTCTTC.

This clonotype has just a few counts. V and J are TRBV5-1 and TRBJ2-2, with 7 bases that match TRBD1. The CDR3 length is 15 residues. Germline lookup yields CDR1 SGHRS and CDR2 YFSETQ. Trimming cost V 7 bases and J 5 bases; bases outside gene matches: 11. The chain's CDR3 is CASRPGQTPTGELFF. CDR3 coding DNA: TGCGCCAGCCGGCCGGGACAGACACCTACCGGGGAGCTGTTTTTT.

This clonotype was counted many times. The chain combines TRBV29-1 with TRBJ2-7, with 7 positions matching TRBD1. CDR1 and CDR2 from the germline V gene are SQVTM and ANQGSEA. After removal of 2 bases from V and 2 bases from J, the junction contained 3 bases not matched to a gene. CDR3 length equals 13 residues. The CDR3 DNA follows: TGCAGCGTTGAAACAGGGGTAGCCTACGAGCAGTACTTC. Amino acid sequence: CSVETGVAYEQYF.

This clonotype turned up a few times. The rearrangement uses TRBV19 and TRBJ1-2; tentatively, D is TRBD1 (6 bases). V was pared by 7 bases and J by 0 bases, with 15 bases between. The CDR3 contains 15 residues. Germline V gives CDR1 LNHDA, CDR2 SQIVND (reference sequence). CDR3 DNA sequence: TGTGCCAGTATCGGTCCGGGACAAGCTAACTATGGCTACACCTTC. This encodes CASIGPGQANYGYTF.

This clonotype was counted ten times or more. The chain combines TRBV3-1 with TRBJ1-1; 8 bases agree with TRBD1. Germline CDR1 is LGHDT and CDR2 is YNNKEL (reference sequence). CDR3 length: 14 residues. V lost 4 bases, J lost 1 base, and 2 bases stayed unmatched. CDR3 bases: TGTGCCAGCAGCCGAGACAGGGGGAACACTGAAGCTTTCTTT. Translation: CASSRDRGNTEAFF.

This clonotype was counted only a few times. The chain couples TRBV20-1 to TRBJ1-1; D perhaps matches TRBD1 (5 bases). The CDR3 sequence is 13 residues long. The germline V gene has CDR1 DFQATT and CDR2 SNEGSKA (reference sequence). Trimming stripped 4 bases from V and 0 bases from J, with 9 bases between. The CDR3 region has the DNA TGCAGTGCTAAGCTGGGGGTGAACACTGAAGCTTTCTTT. It is translated as CSAKLGVNTEAFF.

This clonotype was detected a few times. One end of the junction does not line up with germline, which may come from a read error. This chain links TRBV28 with TRBJ2-7; D call uncertain. The CDR3 spans 12 residues. CDR1 is MDHEN, CDR2 SYDVKM, per germline. CDR3 nucleotides: TGTGCCAGCAGTTTCTACTCCTACGAGCGGTACTTC. Its translation is CASSFYSYERYF.

The chain couples TRBV12-3 or TRBV12-4 to TRBJ2-7; possible D gene TRBD2, 5 bases. There are 14 residues in the CDR3. Trimming pared 6 bases from V and 3 bases from J, leaving 15 bases between. This CDR3 is CASSPPAARYEQYF. CDR3 DNA: TGTGCCAGCAGCCCCCCAGCGGCACGCTACGAGCAGTACTTC.

CDR3 amino acids: CASSLPGGHEQYF. The CDR3 nucleotides are TGTGCCAGCAGTTTACCTGGGGGCCACGAGCAGTACTTC. The rearrangement uses TRBV12-3 or TRBV12-4 and TRBJ2-7, with D possibly TRBD1 on 6 matching bases. This CDR3 region has 13 residues. V was trimmed by 2 bases and J by 5 bases, leaving 10 bases between them.

This clonotype has just one count. The junction departs from germline at one end; a sequencing error may be responsible. V gene TRBV9 combines with J gene TRBJ2-6; D not certain. CDR3 length: 16 amino acids. From germline, CDR1 is SGDLS and CDR2 YYNGEE. CDR3 region: CASSPFRSSGVNVLTF. In DNA, the CDR3 is TGTGCCAGCAGCCCCTTTCGGAGCTCTGGGGTCAACGTCCTGACTTTC.

This sequence joins TRBV7-2 and TRBJ2-5, with D uncertain. The CDR3 length is 14 residues. Germline V lookup: CDR1 SGHTA, CDR2 FQGNSA. V was cut by 5 bases and J by 2 bases, with 12 bases left in between. Written as DNA, the CDR3 is TGTGCCAGCAGCCCTAGAAACGAACAAGAGACCCAGTACTTC. This sequence encodes CASSPRNEQETQYF.

The genes are TRBV27 and TRBJ2-6; D ambiguous. V was shortened by 7 bases and J by 0 bases, with 22 bases between the two germline ends. CDR1 and CDR2 (germline): MNHEY, SMNVEV (reference sequence). This CDR3 comprises 19 residues. The CDR3 region is CASTSFALAGPSGANVLTF. In DNA form, the CDR3 reads TGTGCCAGCACCTCATTTGCTTTGGCAGGACCCTCTGGGGCCAACGTCCTGACTTTC.

This clonotype has a handful of counts. The rearrangement joins TRBV29-1 to TRBJ2-5; 7 bases are a match to TRBD2. The CDR3 runs to 13 residues. In germline, CDR1 is SQVTM, CDR2 ANQGSEA. Losses at the gene ends were 6 bases for V and 5 bases for J; bases not matched to a gene: 9. CDR3 sequence reads: CSVDPSGQETQYF. CDR3 nucleotide sequence: TGCAGCGTGGACCCTAGCGGCCAGGAGACCCAGTACTTC.

This clonotype was counted a few times. V gene TRBV5-5 combines with J gene TRBJ2-1, with 10 nucleotides matching TRBD1. Germline lookup yields CDR1 SGHKS and CDR2 YYEKEE (reference sequence). This CDR3 is built from 16 residues. Unmatched junction bases numbered 6, after V lost 2 bases and J lost 4 bases. This CDR3 is CASSLAGDRGYNEQFF. CDR3 DNA: TGTGCCAGCAGCTTAGCCGGGGACAGGGGATACAATGAGCAGTTCTTC.

This clonotype was seen more than once but under ten times. The chain links TRBV4-3 to TRBJ1-5; D gene uncertain. CDR1 is LGHNA and CDR2 is YSLEER in the germline V gene. V was pared by 3 bases and J by 5 bases, with 11 bases between. This CDR3 comprises 14 residues. Here the CDR3 DNA reads TGCGCCAGCAGCCATCAATGTTTCTATCAGCCCCAGCATTTT. Its protein is CASSHQCFYQPQHF.

At least ten counts were recorded for this clonotype. The chain employs TRBV5-1 and TRBJ1-1; D gene uncertain. V lost 0 bases, J lost 1 base, and 10 bases lay in between. The CDR3 is 15 residues long. The germline V gene has CDR1 SGHRS and CDR2 YFSETQ. The CDR3 here is CASSLDGQGNTEAFF. The DNA of the CDR3 is TGCGCCAGCAGCTTGGATGGGCAAGGGAACACTGAAGCTTTCTTT.

This clonotype was seen more than once but under ten times. This sequence joins TRBV20-1 and TRBJ1-6, with D maybe TRBD1 (5 bases). The V and J ends lost 1 base and 9 bases respectively, with 13 bases between them. The CDR3 is 14 residues long. The V gene's germline CDR1 is DFQATT and CDR2 SNEGSKA (reference sequence). The CDR3 is CSARARQWSSPLHF. The CDR3 nucleotides read TGCAGTGCTAGAGCGAGACAGTGGAGTTCACCCCTCCACTTT.

This chain connects TRBV5-1 to TRBJ2-5; 7 positions agree with TRBD2. Trimming at V came to 4 bases and at J to 5 bases, leaving 14 bases not matched to a gene. This CDR3 comprises 16 residues. Germline CDR1 and CDR2: SGHRS and YFSETQ. In DNA form, the CDR3 reads TGCGCCAGCAGCCCCCAAGGGTCAACTAGCGTGGAGACCCAGTACTTC. Protein product: CASSPQGSTSVETQYF.

This clonotype has ten or more counts. The CDR3 DNA follows: TGTGCCAGCAGGTCACCCTCCCAAGAGACCCAGTACTTC. This sequence encodes CASRSPSQETQYF. This chain links TRBV6-5 with TRBJ2-5; no clear D. Per germline, CDR1 MNHEY and CDR2 SVGAGI. The CDR3 covers 13 residues. Trimming stripped 6 bases from V and 1 base from J, with 9 bases between.

This clonotype has more than one count but fewer than ten. The chain employs TRBV9 and TRBJ2-7, with D perhaps assigned TRBD1 or TRBD2 (5 bases each). This CDR3 has 15 amino acids. V was cut by 2 bases and J by 3 bases, with 15 bases left in between. Germline V CDR1 and CDR2: SGDLS, YYNGEE. The CDR3 is CASSVGATTIYEQYF. In nucleotides, the CDR3 is TGTGCCAGCAGCGTCGGGGCTACCACTATCTACGAGCAGTACTTC. Full variable domain (remainder filled in from reference TRBV9 and TRBJ2-7): DSGVTQTPKHLITATGQRVTLRCSPRSGDLSVYWYQQSLDQGLQFLIQYYNGEERAKGNILERFSAQQFPDLHSELNLSSLELGDSALYFCASSVGATTIYEQYFGPGTRLTVT.

This clonotype was detected a few times. The CDR3 is CASSWGDREFRMGYGYTF. For the CDR3, the DNA is TGTGCCAGCAGCTGGGGGGACAGGGAATTCCGTATGGGCTATGGCTACACCTTC. V usage is TRBV7-2 and J usage is TRBJ1-2, with 9 bases identical to TRBD1. V dropped 4 bases and J dropped 4; count of bases not matched to a gene: 16. Germline CDR1 is SGHTA and CDR2 is FQGNSA. This CDR3 spans 18 amino acids. Full variable domain (rest looked up from reference TRBV7-2 and TRBJ1-2): GAGVSQSPSNKVTEKGKDVELRCDPISGHTALYWYRQSLGQGLEFLIYFQGNSAPDKSGLPSDRFSAERTGGSVSTLTIQRTQQEDSAVYLCASSWGDREFRMGYGYTFGSGTRLTVV.

V gene TRBV6-5 combines with J gene TRBJ1-1; 8 bases agree with TRBD1. With V trimmed by 2 bases and J by 8 bases, 4 bases remained unmatched. The CDR3 length is 13 residues. Germline lookup yields CDR1 MNHEY and CDR2 SVGAGI. In nucleotides, the CDR3 is TGTGCCAGCAGTTACCTGACAGGGGAAGAAGCTTTCTTT. It encodes CASSYLTGEEAFF.